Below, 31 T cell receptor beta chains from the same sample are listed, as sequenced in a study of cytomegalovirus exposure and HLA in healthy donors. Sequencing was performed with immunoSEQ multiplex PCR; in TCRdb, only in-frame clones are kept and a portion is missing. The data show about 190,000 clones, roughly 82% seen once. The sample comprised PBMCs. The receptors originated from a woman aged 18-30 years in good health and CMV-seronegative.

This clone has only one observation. CDR3 sequence: CASRFPRDRAYGYTF. For the CDR3, the DNA is TGTGCCAGCAGATTTCCCCGGGACAGGGCGTATGGCTACACCTTC. The chain employs TRBV28 and TRBJ1-2; 9 nucleotides line up with TRBD1. The CDR3 extends over 15 amino acids. The germline CDR1 and CDR2 sequences are MDHEN and SYDVKM. The V and J ends lost 6 bases and 5 bases, in that order; junction bases with no gene match: 10.

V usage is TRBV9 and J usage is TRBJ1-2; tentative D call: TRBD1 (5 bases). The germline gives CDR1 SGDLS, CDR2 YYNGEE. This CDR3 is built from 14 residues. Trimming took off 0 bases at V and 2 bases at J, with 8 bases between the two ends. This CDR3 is CASSVEPGNYGYTF. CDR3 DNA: TGTGCCAGCAGCGTAGAGCCAGGGAACTATGGCTACACCTTC.

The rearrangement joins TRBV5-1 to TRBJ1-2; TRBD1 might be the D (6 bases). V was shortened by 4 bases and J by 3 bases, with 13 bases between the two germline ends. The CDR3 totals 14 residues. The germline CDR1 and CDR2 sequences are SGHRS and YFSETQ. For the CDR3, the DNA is TGCGCCAGCAGCGCGGGCAGGGGTGACTATGGCTACACCTTC. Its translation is CASSAGRGDYGYTF.

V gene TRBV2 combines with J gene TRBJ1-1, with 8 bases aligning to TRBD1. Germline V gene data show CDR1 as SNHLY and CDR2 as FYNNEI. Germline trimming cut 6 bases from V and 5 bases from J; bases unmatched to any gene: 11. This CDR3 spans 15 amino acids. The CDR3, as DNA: TGTGCCAGCAGCGCACAGGGGGTACTGGGGACTGAAGCTTTCTTT. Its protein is CASSAQGVLGTEAFF.

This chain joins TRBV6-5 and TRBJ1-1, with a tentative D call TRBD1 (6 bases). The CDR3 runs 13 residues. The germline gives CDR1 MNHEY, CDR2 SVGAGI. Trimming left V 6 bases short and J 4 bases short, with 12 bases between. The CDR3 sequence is CASRADRITEAFF. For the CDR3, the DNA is TGTGCCAGCAGGGCCGACAGGATCACTGAAGCTTTCTTT.

The CDR3 here is CASSSSPEGATEAFF. The CDR3 DNA is TGTGCCAGTAGTTCCTCTCCTGAGGGGGCCACTGAAGCTTTCTTT. This rearrangement joins TRBV19 to TRBJ1-1; 7 nucleotides line up with TRBD1. V shed 5 bases, J shed 4 bases, and the junction held 10 bases outside the gene matches. Germline V gene lookup returns CDR1 LNHDA and CDR2 SQIVND (reference sequence). There are 15 residues in the CDR3.

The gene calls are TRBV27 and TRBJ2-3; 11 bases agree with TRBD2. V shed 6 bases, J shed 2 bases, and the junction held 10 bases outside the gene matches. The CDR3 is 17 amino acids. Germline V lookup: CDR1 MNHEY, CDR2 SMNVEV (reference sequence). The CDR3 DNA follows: TGTGCCAGCAGCCGCACAGCTAGCGGGAGGAACACAGATACGCAGTATTTT. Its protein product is CASSRTASGRNTDTQYF.

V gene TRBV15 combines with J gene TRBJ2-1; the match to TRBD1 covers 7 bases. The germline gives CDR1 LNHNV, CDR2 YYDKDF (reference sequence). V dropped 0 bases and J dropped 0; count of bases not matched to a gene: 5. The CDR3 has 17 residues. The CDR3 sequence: CATSRDAGQASYNEQFF. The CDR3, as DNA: TGTGCCACCAGCAGAGACGCAGGACAGGCCTCCTACAATGAGCAGTTCTTC.

The CDR3 DNA reads TGTGCCAGCAGTTTAAGGGACAGTCAAGAGACCCAGTACTTC. This encodes CASSLRDSQETQYF. The chain uses TRBV27 and TRBJ2-5, with 7 bases fitting TRBD1. J was trimmed by 2 bases and V by 2 bases; bases with no gene match: 2. CDR3 length: 14 residues. Germline loops: CDR1 MNHEY, CDR2 SMNVEV (reference sequence).

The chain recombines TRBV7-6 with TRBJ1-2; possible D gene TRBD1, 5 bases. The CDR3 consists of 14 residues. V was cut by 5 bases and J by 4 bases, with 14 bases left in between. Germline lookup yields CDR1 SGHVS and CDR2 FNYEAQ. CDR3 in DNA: TGTGCCAGCAGCCCTAGTCCCCAGGGCTATGGCTACACCTTC. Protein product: CASSPSPQGYGYTF.

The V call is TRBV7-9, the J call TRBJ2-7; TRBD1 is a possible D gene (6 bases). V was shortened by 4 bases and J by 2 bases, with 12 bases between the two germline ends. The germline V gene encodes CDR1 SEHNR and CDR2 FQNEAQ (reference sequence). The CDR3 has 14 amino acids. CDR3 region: CASSSGHLTYEQYF. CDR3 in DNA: TGTGCCAGCAGCTCGGGACATTTAACCTACGAGCAGTACTTC. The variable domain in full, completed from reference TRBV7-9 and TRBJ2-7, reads DTGVSQNPRHKITKRGQNVTFRCDPISEHNRLYWYRQTLGQGPEFLTYFQNEAQLEKSRLLSDRFSAERPKGSFSTLEIQRTEQGDSAMYLCASSSGHLTYEQYFGPGTRLTVT.

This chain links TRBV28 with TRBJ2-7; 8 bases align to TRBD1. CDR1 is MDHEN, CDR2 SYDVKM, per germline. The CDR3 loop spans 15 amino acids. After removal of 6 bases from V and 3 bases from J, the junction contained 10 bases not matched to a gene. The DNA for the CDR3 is TGTGCCAGCAGACCTACGGACAGGGTGGTCTACGAGCAGTACTTC. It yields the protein CASRPTDRVVYEQYF.

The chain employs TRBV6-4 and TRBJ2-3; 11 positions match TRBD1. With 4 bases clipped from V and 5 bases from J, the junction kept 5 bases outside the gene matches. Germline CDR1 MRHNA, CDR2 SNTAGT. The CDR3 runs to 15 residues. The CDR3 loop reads CASSVGQGAGDTQYF. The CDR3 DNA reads TGTGCCAGCAGTGTCGGACAGGGGGCTGGAGATACGCAGTATTTT.

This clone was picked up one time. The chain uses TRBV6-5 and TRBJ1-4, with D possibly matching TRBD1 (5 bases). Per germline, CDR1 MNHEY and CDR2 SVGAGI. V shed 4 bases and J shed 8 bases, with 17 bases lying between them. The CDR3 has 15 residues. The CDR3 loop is CASSFRQSRDEKLFF. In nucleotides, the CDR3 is TGTGCCAGCAGTTTTCGACAGTCACGAGACGAAAAACTGTTTTTT.

The CDR3 reads CASSHPGQTYNEQFF. As DNA, the CDR3 is TGCGCCAGCAGCCACCCGGGACAAACCTACAATGAGCAGTTCTTC. This chain connects TRBV4-1 to TRBJ2-1; TRBD1 is a possible D gene (6 bases). The germline CDR1 and CDR2 sequences are MGHRA and YSYEKL. The ends were cut back, 3 bases at V and 2 bases at J, with 11 bases in the middle. The CDR3 length is 15 residues.

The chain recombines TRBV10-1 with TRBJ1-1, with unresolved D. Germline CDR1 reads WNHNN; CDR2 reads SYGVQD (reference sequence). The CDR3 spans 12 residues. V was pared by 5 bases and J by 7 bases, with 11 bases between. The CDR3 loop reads CASSRTGSEAFF. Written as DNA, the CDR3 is TGCGCCAGCAGTCGAACCGGGAGTGAAGCTTTCTTT.

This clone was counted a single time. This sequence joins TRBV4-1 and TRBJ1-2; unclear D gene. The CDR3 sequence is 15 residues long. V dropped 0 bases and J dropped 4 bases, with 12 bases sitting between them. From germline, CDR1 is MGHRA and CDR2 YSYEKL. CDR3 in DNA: TGCGCCAGCAGCCAAGACGAGGCAGCCGTCTATGGCTACACCTTC. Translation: CASSQDEAAVYGYTF.

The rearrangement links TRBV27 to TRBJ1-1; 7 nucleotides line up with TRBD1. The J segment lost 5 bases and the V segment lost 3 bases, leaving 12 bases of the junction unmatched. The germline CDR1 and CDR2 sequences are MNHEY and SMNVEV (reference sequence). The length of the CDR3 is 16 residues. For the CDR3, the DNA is TGTGCCAGCAGTTTTCTTGGACAGGCCCGACGGACTGAAGCTTTCTTT. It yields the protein CASSFLGQARRTEAFF.

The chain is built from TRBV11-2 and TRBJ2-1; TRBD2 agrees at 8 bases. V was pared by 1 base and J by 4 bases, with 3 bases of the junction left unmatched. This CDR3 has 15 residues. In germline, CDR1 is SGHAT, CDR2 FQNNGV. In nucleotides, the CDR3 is TGTGCCAGCAGCTTAGTTGCGGGAGGATACAATGAGCAGTTCTTC. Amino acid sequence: CASSLVAGGYNEQFF. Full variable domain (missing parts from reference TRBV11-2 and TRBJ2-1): EAGVAQSPRYKIIEKRQSVAFWCNPISGHATLYWYQQILGQGPKLLIQFQNNGVVDDSQLPKDRFSAERLKGVDSTLKIQPAKLEDSAVYLCASSLVAGGYNEQFFGPGTRLTVL.

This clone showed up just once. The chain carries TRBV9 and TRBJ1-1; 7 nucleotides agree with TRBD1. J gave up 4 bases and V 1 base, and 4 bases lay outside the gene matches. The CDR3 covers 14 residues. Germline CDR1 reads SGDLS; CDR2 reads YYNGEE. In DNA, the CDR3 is TGTGCCAGCAGCGTACAGGGGGTCGGCACTGAAGCTTTCTTT. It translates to CASSVQGVGTEAFF.

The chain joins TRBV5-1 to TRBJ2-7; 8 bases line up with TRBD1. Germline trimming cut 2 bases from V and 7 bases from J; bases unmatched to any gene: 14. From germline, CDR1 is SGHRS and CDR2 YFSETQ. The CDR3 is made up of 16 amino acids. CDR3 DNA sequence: TGCGCCAGCAGCTTCGGACCCAATCAGGGGGCCGGTGAGCAGTACTTC. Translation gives CASSFGPNQGAGEQYF.

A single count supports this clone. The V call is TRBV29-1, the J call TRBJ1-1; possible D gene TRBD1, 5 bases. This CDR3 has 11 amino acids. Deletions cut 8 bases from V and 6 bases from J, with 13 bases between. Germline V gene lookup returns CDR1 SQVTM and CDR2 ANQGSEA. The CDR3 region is CSYWGGPEAFF. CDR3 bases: TGCAGCTATTGGGGGGGACCTGAAGCTTTCTTT.

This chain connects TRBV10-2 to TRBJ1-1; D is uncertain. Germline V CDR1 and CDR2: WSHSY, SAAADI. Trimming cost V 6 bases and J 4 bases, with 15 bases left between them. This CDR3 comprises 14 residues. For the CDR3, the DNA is TGCGCCAGCAGCCTCGCGGAGAGAGCCACTGAAGCTTTCTTT. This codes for CASSLAERATEAFF.

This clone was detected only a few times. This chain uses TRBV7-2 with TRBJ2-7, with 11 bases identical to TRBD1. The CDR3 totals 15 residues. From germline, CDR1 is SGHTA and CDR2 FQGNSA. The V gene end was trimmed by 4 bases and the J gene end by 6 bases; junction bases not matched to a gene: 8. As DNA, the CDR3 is TGTGCCAGCAGCTCAACCGGACAGGGGGCAATCGAGCAGTACTTC. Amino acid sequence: CASSSTGQGAIEQYF.

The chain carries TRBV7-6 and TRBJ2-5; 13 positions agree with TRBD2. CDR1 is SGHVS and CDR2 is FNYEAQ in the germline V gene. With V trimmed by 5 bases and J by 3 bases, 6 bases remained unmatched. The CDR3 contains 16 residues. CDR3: CASSLLGLAGEETQYF. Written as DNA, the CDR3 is TGTGCCAGCAGCCTTCTCGGACTAGCGGGGGAAGAGACCCAGTACTTC. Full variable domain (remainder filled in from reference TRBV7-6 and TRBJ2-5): GAGVSQSPRYKVTKRGQDVALRCDPISGHVSLYWYRQALGQGPEFLTYFNYEAQQDKSGLPNDRFSAERPEGSISTLTIQRTEQRDSAMYRCASSLLGLAGEETQYFGPGTRLLVL.

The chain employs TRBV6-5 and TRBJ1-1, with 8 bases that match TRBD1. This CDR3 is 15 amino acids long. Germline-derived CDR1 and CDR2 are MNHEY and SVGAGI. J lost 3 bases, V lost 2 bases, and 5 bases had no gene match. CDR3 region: CASSYQGASDTEAFF. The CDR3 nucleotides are TGTGCCAGCAGTTACCAGGGGGCGTCGGACACTGAAGCTTTCTTT.

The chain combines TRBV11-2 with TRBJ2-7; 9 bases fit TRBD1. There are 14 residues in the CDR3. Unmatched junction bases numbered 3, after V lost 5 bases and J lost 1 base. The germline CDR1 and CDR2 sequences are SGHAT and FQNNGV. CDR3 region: CASSTGTGSYEQYF. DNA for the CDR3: TGTGCCAGCAGCACCGGGACAGGGTCCTACGAGCAGTACTTC.

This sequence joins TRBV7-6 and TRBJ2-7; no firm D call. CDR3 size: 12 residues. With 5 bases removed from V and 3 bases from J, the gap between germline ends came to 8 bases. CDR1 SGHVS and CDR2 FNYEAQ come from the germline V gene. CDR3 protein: CASSRYDYEQYF. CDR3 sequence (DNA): TGTGCCAGCAGCCGGTACGACTACGAGCAGTACTTC.

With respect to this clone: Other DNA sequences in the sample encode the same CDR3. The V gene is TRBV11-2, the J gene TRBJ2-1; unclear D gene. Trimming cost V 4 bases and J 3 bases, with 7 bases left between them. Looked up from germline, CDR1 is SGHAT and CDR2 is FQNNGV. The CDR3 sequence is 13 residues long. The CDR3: CASSSPRYNEQFF. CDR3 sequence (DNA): TGTGCCAGCAGCTCCCCTCGCTACAATGAGCAGTTCTTC.

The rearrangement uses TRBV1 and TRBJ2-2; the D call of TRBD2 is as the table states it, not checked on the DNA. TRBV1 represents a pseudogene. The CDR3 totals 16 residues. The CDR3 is CTSSPRLAGGSGELFF. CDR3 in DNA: TGCACCAGCAGCCCTCGTCTAGCGGGAGGATCCGGGGAGCTGTTTTTT.

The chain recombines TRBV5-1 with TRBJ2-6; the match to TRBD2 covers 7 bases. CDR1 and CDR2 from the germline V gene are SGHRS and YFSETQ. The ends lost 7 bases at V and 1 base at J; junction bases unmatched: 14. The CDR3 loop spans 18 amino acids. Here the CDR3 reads CASGRERDALSGANVLTF. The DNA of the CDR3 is TGCGCCAGCGGGAGGGAACGGGACGCATTATCTGGGGCCAACGTCCTGACTTTC.